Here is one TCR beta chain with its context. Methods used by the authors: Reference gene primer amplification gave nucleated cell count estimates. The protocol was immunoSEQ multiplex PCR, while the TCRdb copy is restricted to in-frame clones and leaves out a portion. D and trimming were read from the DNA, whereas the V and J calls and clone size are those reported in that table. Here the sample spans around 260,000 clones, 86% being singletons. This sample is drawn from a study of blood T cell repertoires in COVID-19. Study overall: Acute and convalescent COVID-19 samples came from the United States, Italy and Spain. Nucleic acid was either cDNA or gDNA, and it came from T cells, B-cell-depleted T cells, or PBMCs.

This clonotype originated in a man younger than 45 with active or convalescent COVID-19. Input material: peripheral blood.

CDR3 nucleotides: TGTGCCAGCAACCTCCCTCCGCGGGGGGGCCGGGGGATTGTTCGGTGCGTCGGGGAGCTGTTTTTT. This sequence encodes CASNLPPRGGRGIVRCVGELFF. The V call is TRBV7-4, the J call TRBJ2-2; TRBD2 aligns across 9 bases. With V trimmed by 7 bases and J by 7 bases, 31 bases remained unmatched. CDR1 is SGHVT, CDR2 SQSDAQ, per germline. The CDR3 has 22 amino acids. Drawing the rest from reference TRBV7-4 and TRBJ2-2, the complete variable domain is GAGVSQSPRYKVAKRGRDVALRCDSISGHVTLYWYRQTLGQGSEVLTYSQSDAQRDKSGRPSGRFSAERPERSVSTLKIQRTEQGDSAVYLCASNLPPRGGRGIVRCVGELFFGEGSRLTVL.